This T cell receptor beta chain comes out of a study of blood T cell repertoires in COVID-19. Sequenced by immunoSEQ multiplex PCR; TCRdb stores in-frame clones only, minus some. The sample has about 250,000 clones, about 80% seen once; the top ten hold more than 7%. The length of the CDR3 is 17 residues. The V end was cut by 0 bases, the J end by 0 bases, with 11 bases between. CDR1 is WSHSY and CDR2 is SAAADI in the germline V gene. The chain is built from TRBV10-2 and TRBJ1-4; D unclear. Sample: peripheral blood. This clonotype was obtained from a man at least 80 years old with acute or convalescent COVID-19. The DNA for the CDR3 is TGCGCCAGCAGTGAGTCGTGGGCAGTTGCAACTAATGAAAAACTGTTTTTT. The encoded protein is CASSESWAVATNEKLFF.